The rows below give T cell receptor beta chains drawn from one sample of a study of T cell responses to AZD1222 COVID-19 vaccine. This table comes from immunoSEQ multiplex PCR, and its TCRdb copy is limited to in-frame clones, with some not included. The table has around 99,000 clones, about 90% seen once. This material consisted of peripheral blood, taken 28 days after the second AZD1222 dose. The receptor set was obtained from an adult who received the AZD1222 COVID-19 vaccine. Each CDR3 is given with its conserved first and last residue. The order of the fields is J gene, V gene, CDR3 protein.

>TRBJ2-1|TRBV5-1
CASSLVGPVNEQFF
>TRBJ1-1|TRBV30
CAWSVSYGQGKIPNTEAFF
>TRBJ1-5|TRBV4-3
CASSQSWGGGNQPQHF
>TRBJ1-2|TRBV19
CASSITGTGGQRGYTF
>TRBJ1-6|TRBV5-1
CASSFGTGDPPLHF
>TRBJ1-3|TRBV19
CASSIAGLSGNTIYF
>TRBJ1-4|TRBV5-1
CASSLLGGSREKLFF
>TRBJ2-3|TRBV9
CASRASGASTDTQYF
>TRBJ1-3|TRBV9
CASSALRDSGNTIYF
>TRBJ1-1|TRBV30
CAWSVTGATEAFF
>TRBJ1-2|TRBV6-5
CATQDTGGYGYTF
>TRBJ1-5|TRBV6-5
CASSHQGGPQHF
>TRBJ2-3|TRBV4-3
CASSQAPSGRLGTDTQYF
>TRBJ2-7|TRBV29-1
CSVESSGSASYEQYF
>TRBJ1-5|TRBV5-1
CASSLGGANQPQHF
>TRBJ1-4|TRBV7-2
CASSITGVNEKLFF
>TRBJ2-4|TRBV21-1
CASSGQGSYIQYF
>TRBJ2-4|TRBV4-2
CASSQSGAEGLAKNIQYF
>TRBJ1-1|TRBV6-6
CASSYGQSAEAFF
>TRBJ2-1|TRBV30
CAWSVRGTPRNEQFF
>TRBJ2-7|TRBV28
CASAAPGTYEQYF
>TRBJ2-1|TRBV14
CASSLVGNEQFF
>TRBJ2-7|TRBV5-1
CASSWDSYEQYF
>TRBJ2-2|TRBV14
CASSQATRTGELFF
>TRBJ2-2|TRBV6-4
CASSARLGDTGELFF
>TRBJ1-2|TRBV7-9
CASSSTGVDGYTF
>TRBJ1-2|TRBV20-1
CSVSSPYGYTF
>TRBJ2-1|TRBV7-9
CASSLELAGSIEQFF
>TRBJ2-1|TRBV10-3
CAISAGTSGANEQFF
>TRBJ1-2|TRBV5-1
CASSLVGQDGYTF